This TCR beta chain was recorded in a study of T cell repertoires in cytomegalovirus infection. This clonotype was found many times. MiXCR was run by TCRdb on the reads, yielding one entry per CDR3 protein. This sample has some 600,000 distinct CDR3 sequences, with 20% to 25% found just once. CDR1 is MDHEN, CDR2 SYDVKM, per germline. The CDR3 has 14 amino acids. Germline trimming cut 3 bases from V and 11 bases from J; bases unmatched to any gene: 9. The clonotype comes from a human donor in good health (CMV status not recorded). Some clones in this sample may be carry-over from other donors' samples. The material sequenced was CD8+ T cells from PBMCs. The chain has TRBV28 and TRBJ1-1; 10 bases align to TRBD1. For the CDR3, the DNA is TGTGCCAGCAGTTTCCCCGGGACAGGGGATATCGCTTTCTTT. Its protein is CASSFPGTGDIAFF.